This TCR beta chain was identified during a study of blood T cell repertoires in COVID-19. How the authors handled the data: Amplified reference gene primers provided the basis for estimating nucleated cell counts. Using immunoSEQ multiplex PCR, the repertoire was profiled, and TCRdb retains in-frame clones only, with some absent. V, J and clone size are those of that table, while D and trimming were read from the DNA. The sample holds about 160,000 clones, 77% seen once. The CDR3 is 15 amino acids. Deletions cut 6 bases from V and 0 bases from J, with 11 bases between. Germline CDR1 SNHLY, CDR2 FYNNEI.

Source material: peripheral blood. This clonotype was sampled from a man between 65 and 79 years old with acute or convalescent COVID-19. The rearrangement joins TRBV2 to TRBJ2-2; D possibly corresponds to TRBD1 (6 bases). CDR3 coding DNA: TGTGCCAGCAGGGTACAGGGAACGAACACCGGGGAGCTGTTTTTT. It is translated as CASRVQGTNTGELFF.